This entry describes one T cell receptor (beta chain). The germline V gene has CDR1 MNHEY and CDR2 SVGAGI. V shed 6 bases and J shed 7 bases, with 18 bases lying between them. The length of the CDR3 is 15 residues. PCR involved 60 Vbeta and 13 Jbeta primers. Original analysis: Later analysis identified some 88 million unique TCR beta chains, about 10 million shared. This table comes from immunoSEQ multiplex PCR, and its TCRdb copy is limited to in-frame clones, with some not included. V, J and clone size are those of that table, while D and trimming were read from the DNA. The repertoire holds tens of thousands of clones, about 81% seen once, with approximately 2.4% in the top ten. Healthy bone marrow donors made up the cohort. The data were taken from a study of cytomegalovirus exposure and HLA in healthy donors. Study overall: Falling in the Caucasian-associated ancestry cluster were approximately 84% of under 450 genotyped donors.

This sequence originates from a woman aged 45-59 years in good health and CMV-seronegative. This chain links TRBV6-5 with TRBJ1-4; possibly TRBD1 for D (6 bases). Sequenced material: PBMCs. The CDR3 loop reads CASSPEGGHSEKLFF. The CDR3 nucleotides are TGTGCCAGCAGCCCAGAGGGGGGGCATAGTGAAAAACTGTTTTTT.